In this sample, the clone carrying this T cell receptor (beta chain) turned up many times. Trimming cost V 4 bases and J 7 bases; bases outside gene matches: 5. This CDR3 region has 13 residues. Germline V lookup: CDR1 MNHEY, CDR2 SVGEGT. TCRdb re-called the 5' RACE reads with MiXCR, one entry per CDR3 protein. Of some 420,000 distinct CDR3 sequences in the sample, 15% to 20% were seen once. This entry belongs to a study of T cells after yellow fever vaccination. Material: PBMCs, obtained before the yellow fever booster vaccination. The receptor was derived from a man younger than 35 who received the YFV17D yellow fever vaccine. The chain couples TRBV6-2 or TRBV6-3 to TRBJ1-1; 8 nucleotides align to TRBD1. CDR3: CASSSRDRSEAFF. CDR3 bases: TGTGCCAGCAGTTCTCGGGACAGGAGTGAAGCTTTCTTT.